This T cell receptor (beta chain) was captured by sequencing in a study of neurological immune-mediated disorders. V was shortened by 0 bases and J by 2 bases, with 1 base between the two germline ends. The CDR3 covers 12 residues. The germline V gene encodes CDR1 LNHNV and CDR2 YYDKDF (reference sequence). One entry per CDR3 protein, called by TCRdb with MiXCR from the 5' RACE reads. The table includes 25,000 to 35,000 distinct CDR3 sequences, over 12% detected once. This clonotype was detected ten times or more. The material sequenced was PBMCs. The TCR comes from a man in his 70s in good health. The rearrangement joins TRBV15 to TRBJ2-5, with no clear D. CDR3: CATSRDQETQYF. CDR3 nucleotides: TGTGCCACCAGCAGAGATCAAGAGACCCAGTACTTC.